A selection of T cell receptor beta chains follows, all from one sample in a study of response to subunit inactivated influenza vaccine. One entry per CDR3 protein, called by TCRdb with MiXCR from the RT-PCR reads. This table holds around 470,000 distinct CDR3 sequences, around 7.7% found once. Sequenced here: PBMCs from blood, sampled less than 30 months after vaccination. The receptors here all came from a man aged 50 to 69 who received an inactivated influenza vaccine. The conserved cysteine and the conserved F or W are not part of the CDR3 here.

cdr3_length v_call cdr3_aa
11 TRBV10-3 AISAGQGYEQY
14 TRBV3-1 ASSQPRQGHYNEQF
13 TRBV12-3/TRBV12-4 ASSPHRGTGNTIY
10 TRBV30 AWSNRNQPQH
13 TRBV7-2 ASSLQGTANQPQH
11 TRBV11-2 ASSVRLREKQF
14 TRBV3-1 ASSQSGTSLTGELF
12 TRBV20-1 SAAPGSGANVLT
11 TRBV7-2 ASERGVTGELF
15 TRBV15 ATSRSPPGAQGNIQY
15 TRBV6-5 ASSYANVAGGYNEQF
13 TRBV10-3 AISAPGQGAREQY
13 TRBV20-1 SAAAGTGTNQPQH
11 TRBV9 ASSSGAGSPLH
12 TRBV5-1 ASSWGRGEETQY
12 TRBV7-9 ARTPAGSTDTQY
13 TRBV7-2 ASSSTGALVYGYT
11 TRBV29-1 STQFGTGNTIY
10 TRBV12-3/TRBV12-4 ASRSSGGGYT
12 TRBV4-1 ASSQVSVPYEQY
15 TRBV10-2 ASSESTGSSYNSPLH
13 TRBV20-1 SARDFGGSRDEQY
13 TRBV20-1 SARGQGAGNQPQH
14 TRBV6-1 ASSAGTGVRFYEQY
10 TRBV5-4 ASSYDQYEQY
11 TRBV6-1 ASSESQAYEQY
9 TRBV7-8 ASSLDGLWT
11 TRBV5-1 ASSLQYQETQY
10 TRBV20-1 TFPGLGTEAF
14 TRBV6-1 ASSDVARGLSYEQY
12 TRBV7-3 ASSPSLMGEEQF
13 TRBV7-2 ASSLVASSGNTIY
14 TRBV20-1 SARDPLAGIQETQY
14 TRBV30 AWSRSGSGGYNEQF
13 TRBV5-1 ASNLEGLKGAEAF
10 TRBV6-6 ASSYSGQPQH
14 TRBV18 ASSPRGLGPNTEAF
14 TRBV7-9 ASSRLAGLSYNEQF
13 TRBV7-9 ASSRHQRQGTEAF
11 TRBV7-9 ASSLAVNQPQH
11 TRBV18 ASSPPVYNEQF
12 TRBV7-3 ASSPGAMNTEAF
12 TRBV20-1 SAVLAGTYNEQF
10 TRBV5-1 ASRGGNSPLH
12 TRBV20-1 SARDFPSTDTQY